The rows below give T cell receptor beta chains drawn from one sample of a study of shared clonotypes between healthy human individuals. The method was immunoSEQ multiplex PCR; TCRdb's version includes in-frame clones alone and lacks a portion of them. This table has about 560,000 clones, roughly 79% appearing once. The sequencing sample was made of PBMCs. The receptor source for this set is a woman between 40 and 55 years old in good health. Some clones in this sample may be carry-over from other donors' samples. Both conserved end residues are part of each CDR3. The order of the fields is D gene, clone size, V gene, J gene, CDR3 DNA, CDR3 protein. A D gene is named only where the DNA matches it firmly. Some rows have no size entry. The others give once, few or many, or a class for an expanded clone.

d_gene: -; abundance: -; v_gene: TRBV7-6; j_gene: TRBJ1-3; CDR3nt: TGTGCCAGCAGCTTAGAGTTCGGGAGCTCTGGAAACACCATATATTTT; CDR3aa: CASSLEFGSSGNTIYF
d_gene: -; abundance: -; v_gene: TRBV5-4; j_gene: TRBJ2-4; CDR3nt: TGTGCCAGCAGCAGAACGTTGTGGGGGGTTATCGAAAACATTCAGTACTTC; CDR3aa: CASSRTLWGVIENIQYF
d_gene: -; abundance: many; v_gene: TRBV18; j_gene: TRBJ2-5; CDR3nt: TGTGCCAGCTCACCAGGGGTCCAAGAGACCCAGTACTTC; CDR3aa: CASSPGVQETQYF
d_gene: TRBD2; abundance: -; v_gene: TRBV7-9; j_gene: TRBJ2-7; CDR3nt: TGTGCCAGCAGCCCTAGCGGGAGGAACTACGAGCAGTACTTC; CDR3aa: CASSPSGRNYEQYF
d_gene: -; abundance: -; v_gene: TRBV10-3; j_gene: TRBJ1-1; CDR3nt: TGTGCCATCAGCCCCCGGGACATGCAGACTGAAGCTTTCTTT; CDR3aa: CAISPRDMQTEAFF
d_gene: -; abundance: -; v_gene: TRBV6-1; j_gene: TRBJ2-1; CDR3nt: TGTGCCAGCAGTGCGACGGATGCCTCCTACAATGAGCAGTTCTTC; CDR3aa: CASSATDASYNEQFF
d_gene: -; abundance: -; v_gene: TRBV1; j_gene: TRBJ2-7; CDR3nt: TGCACCAGCAGCCAGGGGACTCCTCTAGCGGCCTACGAGCAGTACTTC; CDR3aa: CTSSQGTPLAAYEQYF
d_gene: -; abundance: -; v_gene: TRBV6-1; j_gene: TRBJ2-1; CDR3nt: TGTGCCAGCAGTGAAGGTCGGAGTACCTACAATGAGCAGTTCTTC; CDR3aa: CASSEGRSTYNEQFF
d_gene: -; abundance: -; v_gene: TRBV6-6; j_gene: TRBJ1-1; CDR3nt: TGTGCCAGCAGTTACAATCAGGGCGCTGAAGCTTTCTTT; CDR3aa: CASSYNQGAEAFF
d_gene: TRBD2; abundance: few; v_gene: TRBV7-6; j_gene: TRBJ2-2; CDR3nt: TGTGCCAGCAGCTTAGCGGTCCGGGGGGCCGGGGAGCTGTTTTTT; CDR3aa: CASSLAVRGAGELFF
d_gene: -; abundance: few; v_gene: TRBV28; j_gene: TRBJ2-7; CDR3nt: TGTGCCAGCCAAACAAACTACGAGCAGTACTTC; CDR3aa: CASQTNYEQYF
d_gene: -; abundance: many; v_gene: TRBV7-8; j_gene: TRBJ1-5; CDR3nt: TGTGCCAGCAGCCCACGGGGGCCCAATCAGCCCCAGCATTTT; CDR3aa: CASSPRGPNQPQHF
d_gene: -; abundance: many; v_gene: TRBV6-6; j_gene: TRBJ1-5; CDR3nt: TGTGCCACCAAAGAACACCGTAGCAATCAGCCCCAGCATTTT; CDR3aa: CATKEHRSNQPQHF
d_gene: -; abundance: -; v_gene: TRBV7-9; j_gene: TRBJ2-7; CDR3nt: TGTGCCAGCAGCTTACTCGCGGCCTCCTACGAGCAGTACTTC; CDR3aa: CASSLLAASYEQYF
d_gene: TRBD1; abundance: -; v_gene: TRBV5-1; j_gene: TRBJ2-5; CDR3nt: TGCGCCAGCAGCTTGGCGAACAGGGGGCTGGTAGAGACCCAGTACTTC; CDR3aa: CASSLANRGLVETQYF
d_gene: TRBD1; abundance: few; v_gene: TRBV19; j_gene: TRBJ2-7; CDR3nt: TGTGCCAGTAGTATGGGACAGTCTTTACCCTACGAGCAGTACTTC; CDR3aa: CASSMGQSLPYEQYF
d_gene: -; abundance: -; v_gene: TRBV5-8; j_gene: TRBJ2-2; CDR3nt: TGTGCCAGCAGCTTGGTGCGGGAAATTCCCCCCACCGGGGAGCTGTTTTTT; CDR3aa: CASSLVREIPPTGELFF
d_gene: -; abundance: -; v_gene: TRBV7-2; j_gene: TRBJ1-2; CDR3nt: TGTGCCAGCAGCTCTCGACAGGTCCTTGGTGGCTACACCTTC; CDR3aa: CASSSRQVLGGYTF
d_gene: -; abundance: -; v_gene: TRBV25-1; j_gene: TRBJ1-4; CDR3nt: TGCGCCAGCAGTGAATTCTATCAGGCGGGTTCTGAAAAACTGTTTTTT; CDR3aa: CASSEFYQAGSEKLFF
d_gene: TRBD2; abundance: -; v_gene: TRBV7-2; j_gene: TRBJ2-7; CDR3nt: TGTGCCAGCAGCTATCTAGCGGGAGGACCTTGGGAGCAGTACTTC; CDR3aa: CASSYLAGGPWEQYF
d_gene: TRBD1; abundance: -; v_gene: TRBV7-6; j_gene: TRBJ1-2; CDR3nt: TGTGCCAGCAGCCCCTTGGGACAGGGGGCAGGGATAGGCTACACCTTC; CDR3aa: CASSPLGQGAGIGYTF
d_gene: TRBD2; abundance: -; v_gene: TRBV18; j_gene: TRBJ2-2; CDR3nt: TGTGCCAGCTCACCTGTACTAGCGGGCACCGGGGAGCTGTTTTTT; CDR3aa: CASSPVLAGTGELFF
d_gene: -; abundance: -; v_gene: TRBV5-1; j_gene: TRBJ2-1; CDR3nt: TGCGCCAGCAGCTTGTCTGAGGGGTCTTACAATGAGCAGTTCTTC; CDR3aa: CASSLSEGSYNEQFF
d_gene: -; abundance: -; v_gene: TRBV7-9; j_gene: TRBJ1-4; CDR3nt: TGTGCCAGCAGTTCCGGGTGGGGAGAAAAACTGTTTTTT; CDR3aa: CASSSGWGEKLFF